The sequence of this TCR beta chain was determined in a study of blood T cells in healthy people across ages (dated by TCRdb to between 2014 and 2017). Regarding the study in general: In model experiments, template switching captured about one uniquely barcoded TCR beta cDNA molecule for every two T cells. To track age-related changes in TCR beta repertoire diversity, the study relied on deep sequencing normalized with unique cDNA molecular identifiers. Donors were grouped into four age groups: young (average 16 years), middle-aged (roughly 38), aged (about 59) and long-lived (around 80). To avoid experimental bias, donors of different ages were spread randomly across the sequencing lanes. Using the same blood draw, the study looked at two additional independent replicas of 1 million unique cDNA reads for two donors, one aged 18 to 30 and the other aged 80 or older. The paper as a whole reports these results and caveats: Because profiling used bulk unsorted PBMCs, naive and antigen-experienced compartments could not be compared conclusively. Estimates of total diversity based on one million sequenced T cells were considered lower bounds and underestimates. The long-lived group showed more naive CD4+ T cells, fewer expanded clones and increased TCR diversity than the aged group, suggesting age selection. As age increased, observed TCR beta diversity per million T cells dropped in a roughly linear way, and a significant reduction was already evident by age 40. Because the CMV infection status of the donors was unknown, age-related changes in expanded clonotypes may potentially have been confounded. Observed TCR beta diversity correlated strongly with the percentage of naive T cells measured by flow cytometry.

Library preparation employed 5' RACE. Sequenced on an Illumina HiSeq 2500. A second PCR of about 6 to 11 cycles was performed with a sample-barcoded 5' primer and a J-beta primer mix. Each TCR beta cDNA molecule received a unique molecular identifier from a template-switch 5' adaptor carrying 12 random nucleotides. At least 2.5 million CDR3-containing paired-end reads were obtained from each sample. The Mint cDNA synthesis kit, primed by a TRBC-specific oligonucleotide, was used to synthesize first-strand cDNA from all RNA. After uracil-DNA glycosylase treatment, a first 18-cycle PCR used universal primers M1SS and BC2_uni_R on all cDNA. Regarding the original processing steps: Normalization of each sample was performed by random selection of 1 million high-quality reads, each carrying a distinct molecular identifier. Reads with shared molecular identifiers were discarded instead of being binned into consensus sequences. MiTCR, with a Q25 quality threshold and the strictest error-elimination algorithm, was used for CDR3 identification, clonotype clustering and error correction. Lower-bound total TCR beta diversity was estimated with a nonparametric unseen species model using Euler transformation. In-frame beta chains were kept once TCRdb had trimmed the public reads at Q25 with fastp and called clones with MiXCR. Duplicate CDR3 protein sequences are folded into a single record with the most common DNA and genes. The V and J calls come from TCRdb's annotation, not from the publication. The table for this sample lists around 1,500,000 distinct CDR3 sequences; roughly 28% of them were counted only once. 7.7% of the sample rests with the top ten.

This clonotype was detected many times. Its antigen is unknown. Per-base qualities were not stored, and no clone one base away is much larger. The donors were roughly 40 Caucasian individuals from Russia, aged roughly 6 to 100 years, who were systemically healthy. Each donor gave ten milliliters of peripheral blood, drawn into EDTA-treated Vacutainer tubes. PBMCs were isolated by Ficoll-Paque density-gradient centrifugation, with at least 7 million obtained per sample. Trizol reagent was used to extract total RNA from PBMCs, with at least 6 micrograms per sample. For every donor, an aliquot of PBMCs went through flow cytometry to measure the percentages of naive CD45RAhigh/CD27high T cells. The specimen was blood. The source is a woman in her 30s in good health.

DNA sequence: TGTGCCAGCAGGGTAGCTCGGGATGAGCAGTTCTTC. The translation is CASRVARDEQFF. The chain couples TRBV2 to TRBJ2-1, with no D gene named confidently. Including cysteine and phenylalanine, the CDR3 has 12 amino acids. The only DNA kept is the CDR3, 36 bases in frame from the first base. V lost 6 bases and J lost 8 bases; the stretch between them is 11 bases long. Taken from the germline V gene, the CDR1 and CDR2 loops are SNHLY and FYNNEI.